Listed below are T cell receptor beta chains from one sample, sequenced in a study of T cells after yellow fever vaccination. TCRdb fed the 5' RACE reads into MiXCR, producing one record per CDR3 protein. The sample has 620,000 or so distinct CDR3 sequences; 17% are singletons. The material sequenced was PBMCs, taken 5 days after the first yellow fever vaccination. The receptors originated from a man aged 18-30 years who received the YFV17D yellow fever vaccine. CDR3s include the opening cysteine and the closing phenylalanine or tryptophan. A D gene is named only where the DNA matches it firmly. Size is omitted from some rows. Given values are once, few, many or a class for expanded clones.

V	J	size	D	DNA	CDR3
TRBV7-9	TRBJ2-5	.	.	TGTGCCAGCAGCCGGGTGGGCGTCGGGGAGACCCAGTACTTC	CASSRVGVGETQYF
TRBV29-1	TRBJ2-4	few	.	TGCAGCGTTGGTGTATTAGCCAAAAACATTCAGTACTTC	CSVGVLAKNIQYF
TRBV7-9	TRBJ2-2	few	.	TGTGCCAGCAGCCCGGGAGTTGCACGCGGGGAGCTGTTTTTT	CASSPGVARGELFF
TRBV30	TRBJ2-3	.	.	TGTGCCTGGAGTGTCCCCACCCTCACAGATACGCAGTATTTT	CAWSVPTLTDTQYF
TRBV6-4	TRBJ2-1	.	TRBD1	TGTGCCAGCAGTGACTCAATTACAGGGGGTAATGAGCAGTTCTTC	CASSDSITGGNEQFF
TRBV12-3/TRBV12-4	TRBJ1-1	few	TRBD1	TGTGCCAGCAGTTTAGGGGACAGCGGCATAAACACTGAAGCTTTCTTT	CASSLGDSGINTEAFF
TRBV6-5	TRBJ1-2	.	.	TGTGCCAGCAGTTCCCCTAGGGGGTGGGATAACTATGGCTACACCTTC	CASSSPRGWDNYGYTF
TRBV7-3	TRBJ2-5	.	TRBD1	TGTGCCAGCAGCTTAACCGGACAGGGTGGGGAGACCCAGTACTTC	CASSLTGQGGETQYF
TRBV20-1	TRBJ2-3	many	.	TGCAGTGCTGGACCCTCCTGGGGGACGCAGTATTTT	CSAGPSWGTQYF
TRBV5-6	TRBJ2-1	.	TRBD2	TGTGCCAGCAGCTTGATTTGGGGTAGTAGCGGGGGCACATACAATGAGCAGTTCTTC	CASSLIWGSSGGTYNEQFF
TRBV5-1	TRBJ2-3	.	.	TGCGCCAGCAGTATAGGCACAGATACGCAGTATTTT	CASSIGTDTQYF
TRBV5-1	TRBJ2-2	few	.	TGCGCCAGCAGCCCAAGGGTTGGGGCCGGAGGGGAGCTGTTTTTT	CASSPRVGAGGELFF
TRBV7-2	TRBJ2-2	.	.	TGTGCCAGCAGCCGTATATTAACCGGGGAGCTGTTTTTT	CASSRILTGELFF
TRBV7-8	TRBJ1-1	.	.	TGTGCCAGCAGCTTAGGCGGAAAGGGGGAAAGGAACACTGAAGCTTTCTTT	CASSLGGKGERNTEAFF
TRBV29-1	TRBJ1-1	.	.	TGCAGCGTCGTGACAGGCTTGAACACTGAAGCTTTCTTT	CSVVTGLNTEAFF
TRBV10-3	TRBJ2-6	.	TRBD2	TGTGCCATTCGGGAGGGACCCCTCACCTCTGGGGCCAACGTCCTGACTTTC	CAIREGPLTSGANVLTF
TRBV4-3	TRBJ2-5	.	.	TGCGCCAGCAGCCAAGATCGGGCATGGGGAACAGAGACCCAGTACTTC	CASSQDRAWGTETQYF
TRBV5-1	TRBJ2-1	.	.	TGCGCCAGCAGATTCCCCCCCGACAATGAGCAGTTCTTC	CASRFPPDNEQFF
TRBV2	TRBJ2-2	once	TRBD1	TGTGCCAGCGGGACAGGGGGACTCACCGGGGAGCTGTTTTTT	CASGTGGLTGELFF
TRBV6-1	TRBJ2-5	few	TRBD2	TGTGCCAGCAGTAGACTAGCGGGGGAAGAGACCCAGTACTTC	CASSRLAGEETQYF
TRBV3-1	TRBJ2-5	.	.	TGTGCCAGCAGCCAAGATGAGGGGTGGGGTCGGGAGACCCAGTACTTC	CASSQDEGWGRETQYF
TRBV6-5	TRBJ1-2	many	.	TGTGCCAGCAGTTACGGGCAGGAAGCTAACTATGGCTACACCTTC	CASSYGQEANYGYTF
TRBV20-1	TRBJ1-1	few	.	TGCAGTGCTAGAGGTTTAACGAACACTGAAGCTTTCTTT	CSARGLTNTEAFF
TRBV7-9	TRBJ1-4	few	.	TGTGCCAGCAGCCCACAGGGACCGAATGCGGGTGAAAAACTGTTTTTT	CASSPQGPNAGEKLFF
TRBV13	TRBJ1-2	.	TRBD1	TGTGCCAGCAGCACTACCGGGACAGACTATGGCTACACCTTC	CASSTTGTDYGYTF
TRBV18	TRBJ2-1	many	TRBD2	TGTGCCAGCTCCCTGACTAGCGGGGGGGATAATGAGCAGTTCTTC	CASSLTSGGDNEQFF
TRBV7-9	TRBJ1-1	few	.	TGTGCCAGCAGCTTATTCCGGGCGACGGACAACACTGAAGCTTTCTTT	CASSLFRATDNTEAFF
TRBV10-3	TRBJ2-3	.	.	TGTGCCATCAGTGAGTCAGGCGGGGAGGCAGATACGCAGTATTTT	CAISESGGEADTQYF
TRBV3-1	TRBJ2-5	few	.	TGTGCCAGCAGCCAAGATTATATTAAGACCCAGTACTTC	CASSQDYIKTQYF
TRBV5-1	TRBJ1-4	.	.	TGCGCCAGCAGCTTGGCGAAGACAGCAGCCACAACTAATGAAAAACTGTTTTTT	CASSLAKTAATTNEKLFF
TRBV7-2	TRBJ2-7	few	TRBD2	TGTGCCAGCAGCTTACAGGCGGGGGGGCCCTACGAGCAGTACTTC	CASSLQAGGPYEQYF